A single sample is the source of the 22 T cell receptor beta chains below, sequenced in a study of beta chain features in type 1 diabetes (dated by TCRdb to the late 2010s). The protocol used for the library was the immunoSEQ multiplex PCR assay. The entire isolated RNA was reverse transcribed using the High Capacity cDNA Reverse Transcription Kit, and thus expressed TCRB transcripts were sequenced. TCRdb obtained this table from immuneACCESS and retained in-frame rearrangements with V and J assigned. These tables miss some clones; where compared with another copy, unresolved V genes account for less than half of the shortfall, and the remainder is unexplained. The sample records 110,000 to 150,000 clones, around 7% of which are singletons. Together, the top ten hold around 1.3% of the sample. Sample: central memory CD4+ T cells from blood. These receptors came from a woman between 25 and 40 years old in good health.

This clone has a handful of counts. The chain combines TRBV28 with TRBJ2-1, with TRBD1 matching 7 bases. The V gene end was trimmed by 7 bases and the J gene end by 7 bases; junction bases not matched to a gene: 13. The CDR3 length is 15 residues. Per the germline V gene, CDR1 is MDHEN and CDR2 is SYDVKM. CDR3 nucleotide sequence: TGTGCCAGCAACAAAGCACGACAGGGCTGGAATGAGCAGTTCTTC. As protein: CASNKARQGWNEQFF.

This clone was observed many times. CDR3 in DNA: TGTGCCAGCAGTGTGGCTAGCTCCGATGAGCAGTTCTTC. Translation gives CASSVASSDEQFF. The V gene is TRBV2, the J gene TRBJ2-1; maybe TRBD2 (5 bases). The CDR3 loop spans 13 amino acids. Germline V gene lookup returns CDR1 SNHLY and CDR2 FYNNEI. V shed 4 bases and J shed 8 bases, with 12 bases lying between them.

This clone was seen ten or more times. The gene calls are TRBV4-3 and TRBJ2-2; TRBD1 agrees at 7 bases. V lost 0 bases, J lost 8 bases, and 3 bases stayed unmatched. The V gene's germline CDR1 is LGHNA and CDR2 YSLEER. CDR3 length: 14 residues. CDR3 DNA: TGCGCCAGCAGCCAAGAACGGGACAGTGGGGAGCTGTTTTTT. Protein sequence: CASSQERDSGELFF.

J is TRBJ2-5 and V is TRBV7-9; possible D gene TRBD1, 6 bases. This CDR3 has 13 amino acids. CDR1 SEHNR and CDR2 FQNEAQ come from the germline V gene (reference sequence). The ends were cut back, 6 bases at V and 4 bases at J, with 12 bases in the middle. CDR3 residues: CASSRGGLETQYF. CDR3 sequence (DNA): TGTGCCAGCAGTCGAGGGGGTTTAGAGACCCAGTACTTC.

The CDR3 sequence is CASSASPTDFTEAFF. As DNA, the CDR3 is TGTGCCAGCAGCGCCTCCCCGACAGATTTCACTGAAGCTTTCTTT. V and J are TRBV11-2 and TRBJ1-1; perhaps TRBD1 as D (5 bases). The CDR3 consists of 15 residues. Deletions cut 5 bases from V and 4 bases from J, with 17 bases between. Germline V gene lookup returns CDR1 SGHAT and CDR2 FQNNGV. The variable domain in full, completed from reference TRBV11-2 and TRBJ1-1, reads EAGVAQSPRYKIIEKRQSVAFWCNPISGHATLYWYQQILGQGPKLLIQFQNNGVVDDSQLPKDRFSAERLKGVDSTLKIQPAKLEDSAVYLCASSASPTDFTEAFFGQGTRLTVV.

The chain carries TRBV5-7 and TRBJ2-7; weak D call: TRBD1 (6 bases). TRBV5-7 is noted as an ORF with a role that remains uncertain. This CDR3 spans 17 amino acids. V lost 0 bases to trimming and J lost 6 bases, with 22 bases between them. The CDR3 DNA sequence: TGTGCCAGCAGCTTGGAGATGTTGGGGGACACCCGGAGCGAGCAGTACTTC. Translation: CASSLEMLGDTRSEQYF.

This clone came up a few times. DNA for the CDR3: TGTGCCTGGATCGGGGACTGGAATCAAGAGACCCAGTACTTC. This translates into CAWIGDWNQETQYF. This chain joins TRBV30 and TRBJ2-5; weak D call: TRBD2 (6 bases). Deletions cut 4 bases from V and 2 bases from J, with 14 bases between. This CDR3 is 14 amino acids long. Germline CDR1 GTSNPN, CDR2 SVGIG (reference sequence).

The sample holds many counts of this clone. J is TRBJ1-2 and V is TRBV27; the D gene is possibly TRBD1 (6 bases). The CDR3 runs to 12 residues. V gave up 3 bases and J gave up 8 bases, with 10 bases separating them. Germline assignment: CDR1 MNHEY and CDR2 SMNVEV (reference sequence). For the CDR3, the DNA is TGTGCCAGCAGTTTTGGGGGCGGAGGCTACACCTTC. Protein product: CASSFGGGGYTF.

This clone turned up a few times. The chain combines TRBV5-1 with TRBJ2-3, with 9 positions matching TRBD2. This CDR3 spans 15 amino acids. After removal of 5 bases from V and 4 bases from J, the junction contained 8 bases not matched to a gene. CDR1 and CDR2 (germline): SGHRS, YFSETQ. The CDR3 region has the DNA TGCGCCAGCAGGTCCCAGCGGGAGGTGGCAGATACGCAGTATTTT. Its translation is CASRSQREVADTQYF.

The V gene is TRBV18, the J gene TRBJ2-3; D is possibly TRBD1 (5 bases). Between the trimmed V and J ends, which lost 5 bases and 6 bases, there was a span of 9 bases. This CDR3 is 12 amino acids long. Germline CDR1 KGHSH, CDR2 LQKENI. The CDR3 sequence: CASSAGSDTQYF. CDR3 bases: TGTGCCAGCTCAGCAGGGTCCGATACGCAGTATTTT.

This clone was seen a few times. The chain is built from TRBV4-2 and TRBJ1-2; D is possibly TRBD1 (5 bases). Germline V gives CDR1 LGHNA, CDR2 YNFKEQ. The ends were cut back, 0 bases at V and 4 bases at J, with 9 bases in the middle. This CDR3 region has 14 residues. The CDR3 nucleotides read TGTGCCAGCAGCCAAGAGGCGGGGCCCTATGGCTACACCTTC. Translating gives CASSQEAGPYGYTF.

The CDR3 spells CASHGGGDTDTQYF. CDR3 coding DNA: TGTGCCAGCCATGGCGGGGGAGACACAGATACGCAGTATTTT. The chain uses TRBV2 and TRBJ2-3; 7 positions match TRBD2. The CDR3 extends over 14 amino acids. Germline CDR1 and CDR2: SNHLY and FYNNEI. The V and J ends lost 8 bases and 2 bases, in that order; junction bases with no gene match: 7.

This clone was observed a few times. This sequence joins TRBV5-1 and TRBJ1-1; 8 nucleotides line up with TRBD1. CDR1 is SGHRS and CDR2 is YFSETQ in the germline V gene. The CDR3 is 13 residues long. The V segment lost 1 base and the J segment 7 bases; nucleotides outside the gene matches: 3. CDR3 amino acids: CASSLRTGREAFF. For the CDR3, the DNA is TGCGCCAGCAGCTTGAGGACAGGGCGTGAAGCTTTCTTT.

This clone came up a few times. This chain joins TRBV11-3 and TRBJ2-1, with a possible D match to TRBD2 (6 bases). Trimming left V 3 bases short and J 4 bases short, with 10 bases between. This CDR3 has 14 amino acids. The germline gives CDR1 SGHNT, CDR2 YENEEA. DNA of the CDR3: TGTGCCAGCAGCTTCTACGGGGGATACAATGAGCAGTTCTTC. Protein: CASSFYGGYNEQFF.

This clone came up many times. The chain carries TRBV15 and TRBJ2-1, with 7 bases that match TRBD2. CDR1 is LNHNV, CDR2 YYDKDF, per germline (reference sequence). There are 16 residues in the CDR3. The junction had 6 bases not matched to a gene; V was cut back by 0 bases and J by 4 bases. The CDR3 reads CATSRDLGGGYNEQFF. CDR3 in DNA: TGTGCCACCAGCAGAGATCTTGGCGGGGGTTACAATGAGCAGTTCTTC.

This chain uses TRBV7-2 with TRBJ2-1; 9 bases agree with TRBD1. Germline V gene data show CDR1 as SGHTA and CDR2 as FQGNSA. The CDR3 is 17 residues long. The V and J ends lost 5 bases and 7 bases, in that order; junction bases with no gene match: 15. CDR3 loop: CASSETPDRGVVNEQFF. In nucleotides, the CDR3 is TGTGCCAGCAGCGAGACCCCGGACAGGGGTGTCGTGAATGAGCAGTTCTTC.

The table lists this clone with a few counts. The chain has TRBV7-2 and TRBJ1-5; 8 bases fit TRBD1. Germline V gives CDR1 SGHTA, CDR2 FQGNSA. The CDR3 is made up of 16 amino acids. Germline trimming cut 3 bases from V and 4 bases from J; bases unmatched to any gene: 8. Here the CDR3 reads CASSFQIDRGNQPQHF. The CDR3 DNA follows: TGTGCCAGCAGCTTCCAAATAGACAGGGGAAATCAGCCCCAGCATTTT.

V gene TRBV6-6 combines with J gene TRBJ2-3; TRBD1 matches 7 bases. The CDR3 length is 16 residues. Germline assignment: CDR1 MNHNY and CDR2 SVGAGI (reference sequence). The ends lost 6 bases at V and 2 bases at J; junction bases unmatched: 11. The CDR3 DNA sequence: TGTGCCAGCAGCTCAAGTCTAGGGGGCTTCACAGATACGCAGTATTTT. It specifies CASSSSLGGFTDTQYF.

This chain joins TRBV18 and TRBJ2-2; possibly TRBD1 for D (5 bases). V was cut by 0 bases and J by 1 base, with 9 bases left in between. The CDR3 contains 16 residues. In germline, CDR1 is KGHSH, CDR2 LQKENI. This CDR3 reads CASSPPDRGNTGELFF. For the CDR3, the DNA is TGTGCCAGCTCACCACCGGATAGGGGGAACACCGGGGAGCTGTTTTTT. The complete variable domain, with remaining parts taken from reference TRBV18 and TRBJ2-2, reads NAGVMQNPRHLVRRRGQEARLRCSPMKGHSHVYWYRQLPEEGLKFMVYLQKENIIDESGMPKERFSAEFPKEGPSILRIQQVVRGDSAAYFCASSPPDRGNTGELFFGEGSRLTVL.

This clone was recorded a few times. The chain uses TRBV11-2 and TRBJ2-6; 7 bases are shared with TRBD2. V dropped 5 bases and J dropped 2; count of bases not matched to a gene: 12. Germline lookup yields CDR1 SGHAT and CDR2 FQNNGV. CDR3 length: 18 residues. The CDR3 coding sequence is TGTGCCAGCAGCCTCCATGCCTACCGGGAGGCTGGGGCCAACGTCCTGACTTTC. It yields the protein CASSLHAYREAGANVLTF.

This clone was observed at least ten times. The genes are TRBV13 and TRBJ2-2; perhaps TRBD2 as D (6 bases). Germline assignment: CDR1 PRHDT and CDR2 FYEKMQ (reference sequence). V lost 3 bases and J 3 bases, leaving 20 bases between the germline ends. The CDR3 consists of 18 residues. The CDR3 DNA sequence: TGTGCCAGCAGCTTGAATCAGATGGGAGGCCAGTACACCGGGGAGCTGTTTTTT. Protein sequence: CASSLNQMGGQYTGELFF.

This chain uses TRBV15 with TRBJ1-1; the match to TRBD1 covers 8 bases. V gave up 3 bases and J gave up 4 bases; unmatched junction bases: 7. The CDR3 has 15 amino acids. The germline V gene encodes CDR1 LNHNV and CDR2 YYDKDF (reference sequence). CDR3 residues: CATSREQGGSTEAFF. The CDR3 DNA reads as TGTGCCACCAGCAGGGAACAGGGGGGTAGCACTGAAGCTTTCTTT.